These 4 T cell receptor beta chains came from one sample sequenced in a study of blood T cells in healthy people across ages. Combining a sample-barcoded 5' primer with a J-beta primer mix, a second PCR ran for 7 to 11 cycles. One entry per CDR3 protein results from TCRdb running MiXCR on the 5' RACE reads. The sample lists 760,000 or so distinct CDR3 sequences, around 25% occurring once. The same specimen was also included in a second study, on T cells of mothers and their children.

Specimen: blood. The source is a boy aged 5-17 years in good health.

The CDR3 DNA is TGTGCCAGCAGCTCCCCCTCGGGCGGGGATGACTCCTACGAGCAGTACTTC. It codes for CASSSPSGGDDSYEQYF. J is TRBJ2-7 and V is TRBV7-9; D perhaps matches TRBD2 (6 bases). The germline CDR1 and CDR2 sequences are SEHNR and FQNEAQ (reference sequence). The length of the CDR3 is 17 residues. V lost 4 bases to trimming and J lost 0 bases, with 19 bases between them.

This rearrangement joins TRBV20-1 to TRBJ1-1; no definite D call. Germline-derived CDR1 and CDR2 are DFQATT and SNEGSKA (reference sequence). The CDR3 is 13 amino acids. V was clipped by 6 bases and J by 1 base, with 12 bases between them. CDR3 bases: TGCAGTGCCTCGGAAGCCAGGAACACTGAAGCTTTCTTT. It translates to CSASEARNTEAFF.

This clonotype turned up a few times. The CDR3 is CSARVGTSGTHDRQFF. DNA of the CDR3: TGCAGTGCTAGGGTTGGGACTAGCGGAACCCATGATCGGCAGTTCTTC. This chain uses TRBV20-1 with TRBJ2-5; 11 bases are shared with TRBD2. TRBJ2-1 matches the DNA end more closely, so the J call is doubtful. The CDR3 has 16 amino acids. Germline assignment: CDR1 DFQATT and CDR2 SNEGSKA (reference sequence).

J is TRBJ2-2 and V is TRBV6-4, with 9 bases fitting TRBD2. There are 15 residues in the CDR3. V lost 8 bases, J lost 4 bases, and 8 bases stayed unmatched. Germline assignment: CDR1 MRHNA and CDR2 SNTAGT. CDR3 sequence (DNA): TGTGCCAGCCGTTCACTAGCGGGCGGCACCGGGGAGCTGTTTTTT. The encoded protein is CASRSLAGGTGELFF.